This T cell receptor beta chain was sequenced during a study of T-cell reconstitution after alpha-beta-depleted transplantation in children. CDR1 and CDR2 (germline): SGHRS, YFSETQ. The CDR3 runs to 17 residues. V lost 2 bases and J lost 1; bases outside the gene matches: 9. Unique molecular identifiers were incorporated into the prepared TCRbeta library. One entry per CDR3 protein results from TCRdb running MiXCR on the PCR reads. The sample carries about 580,000 distinct CDR3 sequences, 27% recorded once. The gene calls are TRBV5-1 and TRBJ2-3; 8 bases line up with TRBD1. The sequencing here drew on PBMCs, taken before TCRalphabeta/CD19-depleted stem cell transplant. This TCR derives from a boy less than two years old with Wiskott-Aldrich syndrome, due to receive a stem cell transplant. Here the CDR3 DNA reads TGCGCCAGCAGCTTTTTGCCCCCGGGACAGGGCACAGATACGCAGTATTTT. Its protein is CASSFLPPGQGTDTQYF.